This T cell receptor (beta chain) was identified during a study of PD-1 blockade in classical Hodgkin lymphoma. Study-wide points: Prior to therapy, complete responders displayed diversity much like that of newly diagnosed patients. Some patients started nivolumab under 1 year after ASCT, and they were excluded.

CDR1 is MDHEN, CDR2 SYDVKM, per germline. This CDR3 spans 16 amino acids. With V trimmed by 7 bases and J by 0 bases, 9 bases remained unmatched. The data were produced by immunoSEQ multiplex PCR, yet TCRdb's version contains in-frame clones alone and is incomplete. The sample has 75,000 to 100,000 clones, about 92% seen once. Comment on this clone: Its antigen remains unidentified.

As for time point: cycle 4 day 1 (C4D1), after 6 weeks of nivolumab. All the patients suffered relapse after autologous stem cell transplantation, and brentuximab vedotin exposure differed. Classification of best responses gave complete response, partial response or progressive disease. The chain employs TRBV28 and TRBJ1-5; 7 nucleotides match TRBD1. The TCR originated in a human donor with classical Hodgkin lymphoma. Specimen: peripheral blood mononuclear cells (PBMCs), collected before the fourth cycle of nivolumab. This chain's CDR3 is CASITATGYSNQPQHF. The CDR3 nucleotides are TGTGCCAGCATCACCGCGACAGGGTATAGCAATCAGCCCCAGCATTTT.